Listed here is a single T cell receptor (beta chain). The target antigen is unknown. This entry is derived from a study of T cells after yellow fever vaccination. Study-wide context: Where fractions had low cell numbers, libraries were prepared from them with the SMART-Seq v4 Ultra Low Input RNA kit.

Germline loops: CDR1 MNHEY, CDR2 SMNVEV (reference sequence). Trimming took off 3 bases at V and 8 bases at J, with 22 bases between the two ends. This CDR3 is built from 16 residues. One entry per CDR3 protein results from TCRdb running MiXCR on the 5' RACE reads. This sample yields about 220,000 distinct CDR3 sequences, of which more than 3% are seen a single time; approximately 3.5% belongs to the top ten. Notes on the study in general: A large majority of primary-vaccination clones showed up again after the booster (approximately 96% CD4, around 85% CD8). Abundant clonotypes from the bulk population could get into FACS-sorted repertoires as contaminants.

The receptor comes from a man younger than 35 who received the YFV17D yellow fever vaccine. Sequenced material: CD4+ T cells sorted from PBMCs, taken 10 days after the yellow fever booster vaccination. The chain carries TRBV27 and TRBJ1-2, with D perhaps matching TRBD1 (5 bases). The CDR3: CASSFLTAVEGNGYTF. For the CDR3, the DNA is TGTGCCAGCAGTTTCCTGACGGCCGTAGAGGGGAACGGCTACACCTTC.